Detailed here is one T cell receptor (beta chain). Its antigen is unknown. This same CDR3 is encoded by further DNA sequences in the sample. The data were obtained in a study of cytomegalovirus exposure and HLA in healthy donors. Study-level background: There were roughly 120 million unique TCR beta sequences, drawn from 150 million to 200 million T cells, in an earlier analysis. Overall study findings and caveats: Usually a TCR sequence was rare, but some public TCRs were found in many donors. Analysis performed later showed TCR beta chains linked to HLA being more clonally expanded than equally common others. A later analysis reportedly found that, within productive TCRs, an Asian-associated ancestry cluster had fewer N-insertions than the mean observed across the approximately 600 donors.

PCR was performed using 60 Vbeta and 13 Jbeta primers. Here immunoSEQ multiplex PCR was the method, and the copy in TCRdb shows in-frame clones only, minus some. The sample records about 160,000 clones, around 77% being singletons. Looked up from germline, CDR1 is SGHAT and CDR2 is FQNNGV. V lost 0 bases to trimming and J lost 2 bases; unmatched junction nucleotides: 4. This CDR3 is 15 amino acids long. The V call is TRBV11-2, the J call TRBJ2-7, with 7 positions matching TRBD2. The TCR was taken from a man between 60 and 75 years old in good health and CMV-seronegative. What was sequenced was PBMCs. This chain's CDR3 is CASSLEVAGPYEQYF. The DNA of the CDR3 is TGTGCCAGCAGCTTAGAAGTAGCGGGCCCCTACGAGCAGTACTTC.